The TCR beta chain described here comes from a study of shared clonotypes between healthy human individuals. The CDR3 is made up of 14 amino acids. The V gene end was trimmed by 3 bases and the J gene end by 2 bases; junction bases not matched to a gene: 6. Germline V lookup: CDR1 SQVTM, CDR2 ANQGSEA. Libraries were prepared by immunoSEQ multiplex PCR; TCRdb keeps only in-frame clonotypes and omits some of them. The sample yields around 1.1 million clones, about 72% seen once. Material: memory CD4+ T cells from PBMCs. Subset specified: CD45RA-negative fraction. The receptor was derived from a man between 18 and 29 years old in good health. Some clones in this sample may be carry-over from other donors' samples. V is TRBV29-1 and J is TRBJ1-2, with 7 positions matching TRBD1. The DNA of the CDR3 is TGCAGCGTTGAGTCGAGACAGGGAAACTATGGCTACACCTTC. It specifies CSVESRQGNYGYTF.